This section outlines one T cell receptor beta chain sequence together with its context. The data stem from a study of T cells expressing NK-cell markers. Study in general: Seven HCMV-seropositive donors and one seronegative donor made up the eight sequenced donors.

Looked up from germline, CDR1 is SGHRS and CDR2 is YFSETQ. CDR3 size: 12 residues. Reprocessing the 5' RACE reads, TCRdb reports a single entry for every CDR3 protein and omits DNA. Recorded for this sample: 300,000 to 500,000 distinct CDR3 sequences. V and J are TRBV5-1 and TRBJ2-7. This TCR derives from a woman in her forties or fifties in good health. Sequenced material: blood T cells: a sorted CD56 or NKG2C T cell subset, CD4+ or CD8+ T cells, or bulk PBMC T cells (not recorded which). CDR3 sequence: CASSNGPYEQYF.